This entry lists 19 T cell receptor beta chains sequenced from one sample in a study of CD8 T cells in Susac syndrome. Random hexamers were used to reverse transcribe about 0.45 to 1 ug of RNA. TCRdb re-analysed the immunoSEQ multiplex PCR reads in MiXCR, keeping a single row per CDR3 protein. The sample lists about 150,000 distinct CDR3 sequences, 85% to 95% occurring once. Material: CD4+ T cells from PBMCs. These receptors all come from a human donor with multiple sclerosis.

The V gene is TRBV30, the J gene TRBJ1-1; a weak D match, TRBD1 (6 bases). The V end was cut by 1 base, the J end by 1 base, with 7 bases between. The CDR3 loop spans 13 amino acids. CDR1 is GTSNPN, CDR2 SVGIG, per germline (reference sequence). The CDR3 sequence is CAWSGQANTEAFF. The CDR3 coding sequence is TGTGCCTGGAGTGGACAGGCGAACACTGAAGCTTTCTTT.

V is TRBV7-3 and J is TRBJ1-6, with a tentative D call TRBD1 (5 bases). Between the trimmed V and J ends, which lost 0 bases and 7 bases, there was a span of 7 bases. CDR1 SGHTA and CDR2 FQGTGA come from the germline V gene. CDR3 size: 14 residues. Written as DNA, the CDR3 is TGTGCCAGCAGCTTAACACGGGGGAATTCACCCCTCCACTTT. Its protein is CASSLTRGNSPLHF. Supplemented by reference TRBV7-3 and TRBJ1-6, the full variable domain reads GAGVSQTPSNKVTEKGKYVELRCDPISGHTALYWYRQSLGQGPEFLIYFQGTGAADDSGLPNDRFFAVRPEGSVSTLKIQRTERGDSAVYLCASSLTRGNSPLHFGNGTRLTVT.

This clonotype has a count of ten or more. The V call is TRBV5-8, the J call TRBJ1-1, with D perhaps TRBD1 (5 bases). This CDR3 contains 16 residues. In germline, CDR1 is SGHTS, CDR2 YDEGEE. Trimming cost V 1 base and J 1 base, with 14 bases left between them. This CDR3 is CASSLYGAGGNTEAFF. CDR3 sequence (DNA): TGTGCCAGCAGCTTGTACGGTGCTGGGGGGAACACTGAAGCTTTCTTT.

This chain uses TRBV5-1 with TRBJ2-5; D perhaps matches TRBD2 (6 bases). CDR1 is SGHRS and CDR2 is YFSETQ in the germline V gene. The CDR3 extends over 14 amino acids. Trimming pared 7 bases from V and 5 bases from J, leaving 18 bases between. The CDR3 DNA reads TGCGCCAGCCGAAGTGGGGGGTCCGGGGAGACCCAGTACTTC. This gives the protein CASRSGGSGETQYF.

J is TRBJ2-7 and V is TRBV12-3 or TRBV12-4; a weak D match, TRBD1 (6 bases). Trimming left V 5 bases short and J 3 bases short, with 17 bases between. CDR3 size: 15 residues. The CDR3 DNA is TGTGCCAGCAGTCCCGCGGATGGGGGCTTCTACGAGCAGTACTTC. Translation: CASSPADGGFYEQYF.

The chain links TRBV7-2 to TRBJ2-4, with 8 nucleotides matching TRBD2. This CDR3 has 15 residues. Germline values: CDR1 SGHTA, CDR2 FQGNSA. Trimming took 4 bases from V and 6 from J; bases not matched to a gene: 8. As DNA, the CDR3 is TGTGCCAGCAGCTCCCCGGGGGCGGGGGGAAACATTCAGTACTTC. Protein sequence: CASSSPGAGGNIQYF.

This clonotype was seen a single time. This chain connects TRBV29-1 to TRBJ2-2; the D is unclear. CDR1 is SQVTM, CDR2 ANQGSEA, per germline. The ends were cut back, 4 bases at V and 2 bases at J, with 8 bases in the middle. This CDR3 is built from 13 residues. CDR3 nucleotides: TGCAGCGTTGGTACAGCAAACACCGGGGAGCTGTTTTTT. This encodes CSVGTANTGELFF.

This chain links TRBV14 with TRBJ2-1; D ambiguous. The V gene's germline CDR1 is SGHDN and CDR2 FVKESK. This CDR3 region has 14 residues. Trimming shortened V by 1 base and J by 8 bases, and 12 bases separated the two germline ends. For the CDR3, the DNA is TGTGCCAGCAGCCAAGTAGGACCTTTGGATGAGCAGTTCTTC. This gives the protein CASSQVGPLDEQFF.

The chain couples TRBV20-1 to TRBJ2-7; 14 bases map to TRBD2. The CDR3 covers 16 residues. The junction had 6 bases not matched to a gene; V was cut back by 1 base and J by 4 bases. Germline loops: CDR1 DFQATT, CDR2 SNEGSKA (reference sequence). CDR3 loop: CSARAGTSGSRYEQYF. CDR3 in DNA: TGCAGTGCTAGAGCCGGGACTAGCGGGAGTCGGTACGAGCAGTACTTC.

The CDR3 DNA is TGTGCCAGCAGCCCTCGCCATCGGCTAGCGGGAGGAGAACAGTTCTTC. It is translated as CASSPRHRLAGGEQFF. The J gene is TRBJ2-1, the V gene TRBV11-2; 11 bases align to TRBD2. Trimming took 5 bases from V and 13 from J; bases not matched to a gene: 16. Germline CDR1 SGHAT, CDR2 FQNNGV. The CDR3 consists of 16 residues.

The rearrangement uses TRBV20-1 and TRBJ2-2; 8 bases line up with TRBD1. The germline V gene encodes CDR1 DFQATT and CDR2 SNEGSKA (reference sequence). V gave up 2 bases and J gave up 5 bases; unmatched junction bases: 7. The CDR3 consists of 15 residues. The CDR3 is CSARQSRGQTGELFF. DNA for the CDR3: TGCAGTGCTAGACAAAGCAGGGGGCAAACCGGGGAGCTGTTTTTT.

V gene TRBV20-1 combines with J gene TRBJ2-5; D is unresolved. The CDR3 totals 13 residues. The germline gives CDR1 DFQATT, CDR2 SNEGSKA (reference sequence). V lost 0 bases, J lost 0 bases, and 5 bases lay in between. The CDR3 bases are TGCAGTGCTAGAGAGCACCACCAAGAGACCCAGTACTTC. Its translation: CSAREHHQETQYF.

The chain couples TRBV3-1 to TRBJ2-2; D may be TRBD1 (6 bases). Trimming took off 4 bases at V and 2 bases at J, with 14 bases between the two ends. Germline V CDR1 and CDR2: LGHDT, YNNKEL (reference sequence). The CDR3 length is 16 residues. The CDR3 nucleotides are TGTGCCAGCAGCCCGGCGGCAGGGGCTAACACCGGGGAGCTGTTTTTT. It translates to CASSPAAGANTGELFF.

The genes are TRBV19 and TRBJ1-2; D remains unclear. The germline CDR1 and CDR2 sequences are LNHDA and SQIVND (reference sequence). V was shortened by 6 bases and J by 8 bases, with 7 bases between the two germline ends. The CDR3 has 10 amino acids. CDR3 residues: CASRDWGYTF. The DNA for the CDR3 is TGTGCCAGTAGAGATTGGGGCTACACCTTC.

This clonotype was seen a single time. The gene calls are TRBV27 and TRBJ1-1, with D maybe TRBD1 (5 bases). The germline CDR1 and CDR2 sequences are MNHEY and SMNVEV (reference sequence). CDR3 length equals 17 residues. With 6 bases removed from V and 0 bases from J, the gap between germline ends came to 20 bases. CDR3: CASRERTDTILNTEAFF. CDR3 DNA: TGTGCCAGCAGGGAGCGGACGGACACTATCCTGAACACTGAAGCTTTCTTT.

This clonotype was found once. The chain links TRBV12-3 or TRBV12-4 to TRBJ2-3; 7 bases are shared with TRBD2. The CDR3 loop spans 16 amino acids. V gave up 6 bases and J gave up 4 bases; unmatched junction bases: 13. CDR3 nucleotide sequence: TGTGCCAGCAGCCCCCGGGGCGGGAGTAGGGCAGATACGCAGTATTTT. This translates into CASSPRGGSRADTQYF.

This chain uses TRBV18 with TRBJ2-5; tentative D call: TRBD2 (6 bases). The CDR3 has 13 residues. V lost 3 bases and J 5 bases, leaving 10 bases between the germline ends. Germline loops: CDR1 KGHSH, CDR2 LQKENI. In DNA form, the CDR3 reads TGTGCCAGCTCACCGATGGGGGGTGAGACCCAGTACTTC. Translation gives CASSPMGGETQYF.

The chain combines TRBV28 with TRBJ2-1, with 7 bases identical to TRBD1. Per the germline V gene, CDR1 is MDHEN and CDR2 is SYDVKM. The CDR3 length is 16 residues. The V segment lost 4 bases and the J segment 0 bases; nucleotides outside the gene matches: 6. The CDR3 nucleotides read TGTGCCAGCAGTTCCGCACCAGGGGGCTCCTACAATGAGCAGTTCTTC. Encoded protein: CASSSAPGGSYNEQFF.

The gene calls are TRBV7-2 and TRBJ2-1; possible D gene TRBD2, 6 bases. V was shortened by 1 base and J by 7 bases, with 11 bases between the two germline ends. Looked up from germline, CDR1 is SGHTA and CDR2 is FQGNSA. This CDR3 region has 14 residues. CDR3 nucleotide sequence: TGTGCCAGCAGCTTAGACGCGGGGATTAATGAGCAGTTCTTC. Translated: CASSLDAGINEQFF.